Below are 26 T cell receptor beta chains sequenced from a single sample in a study of cytomegalovirus exposure and HLA in healthy donors. 13 Jbeta primers and 60 Vbeta primers were used for the PCR. Clones were read by immunoSEQ multiplex PCR, and TCRdb kept only the in-frame ones, dropping some. The sample carries around 250,000 clones, 75% to 85% recorded once. Sample: PBMCs. The receptors here all came from a woman aged 55-69 years in good health and CMV-seropositive.

V usage is TRBV5-1 and J usage is TRBJ2-2; 8 bases are shared with TRBD2. The CDR3 runs to 14 residues. The V and J ends lost 5 bases and 4 bases, in that order; junction bases with no gene match: 4. Germline V gives CDR1 SGHRS, CDR2 YFSETQ. The chain's CDR3 is CASRGTRSTGELFF. As DNA, the CDR3 is TGCGCCAGCAGGGGGACTAGATCCACCGGGGAGCTGTTTTTT.

The rearrangement joins TRBV6-1 to TRBJ1-5, with a weak D call TRBD1 (6 bases). This CDR3 spans 14 amino acids. V gave up 9 bases and J gave up 1 base, with 13 bases separating them. Germline CDR1 and CDR2: MNHNS and SASEGT. CDR3 loop: CASDRKGSNQPQHF. As DNA, the CDR3 is TGTGCCAGTGACAGGAAGGGCAGCAATCAGCCCCAGCATTTT.

The rearrangement links TRBV2 to TRBJ2-3; TRBD1 aligns across 10 bases. The CDR3 contains 14 residues. Germline loops: CDR1 SNHLY, CDR2 FYNNEI. J lost 1 base, V lost 8 bases, and 3 bases had no gene match. DNA for the CDR3: TGTGCCAGCGGACAGGGGGAGGGCACAGATACGCAGTATTTT. Residues: CASGQGEGTDTQYF.

This clone occurred once. This sequence joins TRBV7-7 and TRBJ2-2, with D possibly TRBD2 on 6 matching bases. This CDR3 comprises 15 residues. Germline lookup yields CDR1 SSHAT and CDR2 FNYEAQ (reference sequence). Trimming removed 8 bases from V and 3 bases from J, with 16 bases in between. CDR3 in amino acids: CASRGLGGDTGELFF. As DNA, the CDR3 is TGTGCCAGCCGCGGCCTCGGAGGGGACACCGGGGAGCTGTTTTTT.

The chain employs TRBV18 and TRBJ2-5; 7 bases line up with TRBD2. CDR3 length equals 15 residues. The J segment lost 5 bases and the V segment lost 5 bases, leaving 11 bases of the junction unmatched. Germline V lookup: CDR1 KGHSH, CDR2 LQKENI. The CDR3 DNA is TGTGCCAGCTCATTTCACGCGGGAGCGGGGGAGACCCAGTACTTC. Its translation: CASSFHAGAGETQYF.

The CDR3 is CASSSGGGVTDTQYF. The CDR3 bases are TGTGCCAGCAGCTCGGGGGGTGGGGTCACAGATACGCAGTATTTT. The chain joins TRBV7-9 to TRBJ2-3, with 7 bases identical to TRBD2. The germline CDR1 and CDR2 sequences are SEHNR and FQNEAQ (reference sequence). The CDR3 has 15 amino acids. The junction had 6 bases not matched to a gene; V was cut back by 4 bases and J by 2 bases.

The CDR3 reads CASTIDRGNSPLHF. DNA for the CDR3: TGTGCCAGCACCATTGACAGGGGCAATTCACCCCTCCACTTT. This chain connects TRBV28 to TRBJ1-6; 8 bases align to TRBD1. The junction had 6 bases not matched to a gene; V was cut back by 7 bases and J by 7 bases. Germline CDR1 is MDHEN and CDR2 is SYDVKM. The CDR3 is made up of 14 amino acids.

CDR3 sequence reads: CASSLLGRGKTEAFF. Written as DNA, the CDR3 is TGTGCCAGCAGCTTATTAGGTCGGGGGAAGACTGAAGCTTTCTTT. This sequence joins TRBV7-9 and TRBJ1-1; the D gene is possibly TRBD1 (5 bases). The ends were cut back, 2 bases at V and 5 bases at J, with 15 bases in the middle. CDR3 size: 15 residues. CDR1 SEHNR and CDR2 FQNEAQ come from the germline V gene (reference sequence).

This rearrangement joins TRBV19 to TRBJ1-1; D remains unclear. The CDR3 sequence is 15 residues long. The germline V and J ends were trimmed by 2 bases and 6 bases, with 16 bases remaining between them. Germline CDR1 and CDR2: LNHDA and SQIVND (reference sequence). The CDR3 sequence is CASSIPGEWVAEAFF. CDR3 DNA sequence: TGTGCCAGTAGTATACCCGGGGAGTGGGTAGCTGAAGCTTTCTTT.

V usage is TRBV7-9 and J usage is TRBJ1-2; D is unresolved. The CDR3 is 11 residues long. From germline, CDR1 is SEHNR and CDR2 FQNEAQ (reference sequence). Deletions cut 1 base from V and 9 bases from J, with 6 bases between. The CDR3 nucleotides are TGTGCCAGCAGCTTAGGCAGGAGCTACACCTTC. This codes for CASSLGRSYTF.

The V gene is TRBV30, the J gene TRBJ2-5; D possibly corresponds to TRBD2 (5 bases). The J call is uncertain, as TRBJ2-7 better fits the DNA end. The CDR3 covers 12 residues. Germline V gene sequence: CDR1 GTSNPN, CDR2 SVGIG (reference sequence). CDR3 in DNA: TGTGCCTGGAGTGGAGGGTACTACGAGCAGTACTTC. Protein product: CAWSGGYYEQYF.

The genes are TRBV19 and TRBJ2-7, with TRBD1 identical over 10 bases. The V segment lost 6 bases and the J segment 4 bases; nucleotides outside the gene matches: 3. Looked up from germline, CDR1 is LNHDA and CDR2 is SQIVND (reference sequence). CDR3 size: 13 residues. CDR3 bases: TGTGCCAGTAGCGGGACAGGGGAGTACGAGCAGTACTTC. It translates to CASSGTGEYEQYF.

This sequence joins TRBV7-3 and TRBJ2-1, with D possibly TRBD2 on 6 matching bases. The germline V gene encodes CDR1 SGHTA and CDR2 FQGTGA. V was trimmed by 5 bases and J by 1 base, leaving 12 bases between them. This CDR3 region has 15 residues. The CDR3 region is CASSAGRASYNEQFF. In nucleotides, the CDR3 is TGTGCCAGCAGCGCCGGGAGAGCATCCTACAATGAGCAGTTCTTC.

The chain links TRBV19 to TRBJ2-1; D is possibly TRBD2 (5 bases). Germline lookup yields CDR1 LNHDA and CDR2 SQIVND (reference sequence). The CDR3 loop spans 14 amino acids. V lost 2 bases to trimming and J lost 1 base, with 6 bases between them. The DNA for the CDR3 is TGTGCCAGTAGTATAAGCGGTTCCTACAATGAGCAGTTCTTC. This translates into CASSISGSYNEQFF.

A single count supports this clone. The V gene is TRBV19, the J gene TRBJ2-1, with TRBD1 as a possible D gene (6 bases). Trimming removed 4 bases from V and 1 base from J, with 11 bases in between. The CDR3 spans 15 residues. Germline V gives CDR1 LNHDA, CDR2 SQIVND (reference sequence). CDR3 loop: CASSKQGPSYNEQFF. The CDR3 region has the DNA TGTGCCAGTAGTAAACAGGGCCCTTCCTACAATGAGCAGTTCTTC.

This clone has a handful of counts. This chain connects TRBV5-1 to TRBJ2-1, with a weak D call TRBD1 (5 bases). The CDR3 length is 14 residues. CDR1 and CDR2 from the germline V gene are SGHRS and YFSETQ. V was clipped by 6 bases and J by 3 bases, with 13 bases between them. CDR3 residues: CASKGAEIYNEQFF. As DNA, the CDR3 is TGCGCCAGCAAAGGGGCGGAGATCTACAATGAGCAGTTCTTC.

The chain couples TRBV11-3 to TRBJ1-1; tentatively, D is TRBD1 (5 bases). In germline, CDR1 is SGHNT, CDR2 YENEEA. The CDR3 runs 13 residues. V was trimmed by 2 bases and J by 7 bases, leaving 11 bases between them. CDR3 in DNA: TGTGCCAGCAGCTTACAGGGTCAAGGTGAAGCTTTCTTT. This translates into CASSLQGQGEAFF.

V gene TRBV10-1 combines with J gene TRBJ1-1; a weak D match, TRBD1 (6 bases). The CDR3 extends over 13 amino acids. Germline assignment: CDR1 WNHNN and CDR2 SYGVQD (reference sequence). V was clipped by 6 bases and J by 0 bases, with 8 bases between them. This CDR3 reads CASRRQVNTEAFF. CDR3 nucleotide sequence: TGCGCCAGCAGAAGACAGGTGAACACTGAAGCTTTCTTT.

Comments on this clone: The same CDR3 is also encoded by other DNA sequences in this sample. The chain employs TRBV5-1 and TRBJ2-7; perhaps TRBD1 as D (5 bases). V was cut by 2 bases and J by 0 bases, with 6 bases left in between. Germline loops: CDR1 SGHRS, CDR2 YFSETQ. This CDR3 is built from 13 residues. CDR3 amino acids: CASSFDSSYEQYF. In DNA, the CDR3 is TGCGCCAGCAGCTTTGACAGCTCCTACGAGCAGTACTTC.

The CDR3 here is CAWYPSGRGGETQYF. CDR3 in DNA: TGTGCCTGGTATCCTAGCGGGAGGGGCGGAGAGACCCAGTACTTC. The chain carries TRBV30 and TRBJ2-5; TRBD2 matches at 12 bases. The CDR3 extends over 15 amino acids. Germline V lookup: CDR1 GTSNPN, CDR2 SVGIG (reference sequence). With V trimmed by 5 bases and J by 4 bases, 8 bases remained unmatched.

This rearrangement joins TRBV27 to TRBJ2-7, with TRBD1 as a possible D gene (5 bases). Deletions cut 2 bases from V and 3 bases from J, with 8 bases between. CDR3 length equals 13 residues. Germline assignment: CDR1 MNHEY and CDR2 SMNVEV (reference sequence). This chain's CDR3 is CASSLGASYEQYF. In DNA form, the CDR3 reads TGTGCCAGCAGTTTAGGGGCGAGCTACGAGCAGTACTTC.

The chain couples TRBV5-1 to TRBJ2-1; TRBD1 matches at 8 bases. Trimming at V came to 0 bases and at J to 6 bases, leaving 8 bases not matched to a gene. Germline lookup yields CDR1 SGHRS and CDR2 YFSETQ. This CDR3 contains 16 residues. CDR3 coding DNA: TGCGCCAGCAGCTTGGGAGGGGACAGGCTTGGCAATGAGCAGTTCTTC. It yields the protein CASSLGGDRLGNEQFF.

This clone occurred a few times. The rearrangement joins TRBV5-6 to TRBJ1-2; D may be TRBD1 (6 bases). The CDR3 extends over 14 amino acids. CDR1 is SGHDT, CDR2 YYEEEE, per germline. Between the trimmed V and J ends, which lost 2 bases and 6 bases, there was a span of 14 bases. This CDR3 is CASSFPGGVHGYTF. CDR3 nucleotides: TGTGCCAGCAGCTTTCCGGGGGGCGTGCATGGCTACACCTTC.

This clone was counted once. V is TRBV5-4 and J is TRBJ2-1; 9 nucleotides align to TRBD2. V gave up 3 bases and J gave up 0 bases; unmatched junction bases: 7. This CDR3 has 17 amino acids. CDR1 and CDR2 from the germline V gene are SGHNT and YYREEE (reference sequence). The CDR3 loop is CASSSRLAVSSYNEQFF. Written as DNA, the CDR3 is TGTGCCAGCAGCTCCAGACTAGCGGTAAGCTCCTACAATGAGCAGTTCTTC. Using reference TRBV5-4 and TRBJ2-1 for the parts outside the CDR3, the full variable domain is ETGVTQSPTHLIKTRGQQVTLRCSSQSGHNTVSWYQQALGQGPQFIFQYYREEENGRGNFPPRFSGLQFPNYSSELNVNALELDDSALYLCASSSRLAVSSYNEQFFGPGTRLTVL.

The gene calls are TRBV2 and TRBJ2-1; unclear D gene. The CDR3 contains 13 residues. The V gene's germline CDR1 is SNHLY and CDR2 FYNNEI. Trimming removed 6 bases from V and 8 bases from J, with 14 bases in between. The CDR3 loop is CASSQIVRDEQFF. The CDR3 bases are TGTGCCAGCAGCCAAATCGTCCGGGATGAGCAGTTCTTC.

The chain is built from TRBV5-1 and TRBJ2-1; 8 positions match TRBD2. The V gene's germline CDR1 is SGHRS and CDR2 YFSETQ. J was trimmed by 7 bases and V by 3 bases; bases with no gene match: 9. The CDR3 totals 15 residues. DNA for the CDR3: TGCGCCAGCAGCTATGTCGGGACTAGTCCTAATGAGCAGTTCTTC. This gives the protein CASSYVGTSPNEQFF.